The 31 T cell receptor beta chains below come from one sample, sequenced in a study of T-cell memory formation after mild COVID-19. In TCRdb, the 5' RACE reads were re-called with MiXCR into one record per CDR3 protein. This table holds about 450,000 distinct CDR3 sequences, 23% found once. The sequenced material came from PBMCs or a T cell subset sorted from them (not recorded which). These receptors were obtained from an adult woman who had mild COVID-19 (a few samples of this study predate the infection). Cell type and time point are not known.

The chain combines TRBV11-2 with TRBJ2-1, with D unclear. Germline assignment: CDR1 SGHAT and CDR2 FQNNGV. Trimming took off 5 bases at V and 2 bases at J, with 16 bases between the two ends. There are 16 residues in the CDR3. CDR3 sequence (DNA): TGTGCCAGCAGCCTCCAGTACCCTTCCGCCTACAATGAGCAGTTCTTC. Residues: CASSLQYPSAYNEQFF.

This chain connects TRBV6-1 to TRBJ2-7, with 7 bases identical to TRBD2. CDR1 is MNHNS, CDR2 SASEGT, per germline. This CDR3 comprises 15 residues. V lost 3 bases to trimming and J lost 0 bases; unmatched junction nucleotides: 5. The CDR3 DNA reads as TGTGCCAGCAGTGACGGACTAGTCGTCTCCTACGAGCAGTACTTC. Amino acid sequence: CASSDGLVVSYEQYF.

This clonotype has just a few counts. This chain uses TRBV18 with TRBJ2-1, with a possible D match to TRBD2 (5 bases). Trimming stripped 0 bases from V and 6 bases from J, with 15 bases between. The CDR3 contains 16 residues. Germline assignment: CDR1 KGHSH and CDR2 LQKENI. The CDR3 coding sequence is TGTGCCAGCTCACCACCGCATAGGGTTGGAGGCAATGAGCAGTTCTTC. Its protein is CASSPPHRVGGNEQFF.

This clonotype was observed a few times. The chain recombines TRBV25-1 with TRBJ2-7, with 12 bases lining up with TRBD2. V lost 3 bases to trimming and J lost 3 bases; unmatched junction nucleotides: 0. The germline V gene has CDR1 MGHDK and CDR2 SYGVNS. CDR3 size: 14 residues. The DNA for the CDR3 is TGTGCCAGCAGTGAGACTAGCGGGAGCTACGAGCAGTACTTC. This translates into CASSETSGSYEQYF.

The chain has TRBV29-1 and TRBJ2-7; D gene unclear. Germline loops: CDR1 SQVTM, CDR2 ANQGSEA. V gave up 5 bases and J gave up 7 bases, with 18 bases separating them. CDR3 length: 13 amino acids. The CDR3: CSVLPVGYREQYF. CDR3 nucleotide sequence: TGCAGCGTTCTACCTGTAGGGTATCGGGAGCAGTACTTC.

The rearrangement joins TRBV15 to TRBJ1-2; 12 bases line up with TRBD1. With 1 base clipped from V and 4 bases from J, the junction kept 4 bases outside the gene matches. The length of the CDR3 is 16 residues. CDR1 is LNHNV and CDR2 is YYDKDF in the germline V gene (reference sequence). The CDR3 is CATSRVGTGGGYGYTF. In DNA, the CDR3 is TGTGCCACCAGCAGAGTTGGGACAGGGGGCGGCTATGGCTACACCTTC. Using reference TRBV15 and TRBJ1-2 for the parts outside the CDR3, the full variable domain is DAMVIQNPRYQVTQFGKPVTLSCSQTLNHNVMYWYQQKSSQAPKLLFHYYDKDFNNEADTPDNFQSRRPNTSFCFLDIRSPGLGDTAMYLCATSRVGTGGGYGYTFGSGTRLTVV.

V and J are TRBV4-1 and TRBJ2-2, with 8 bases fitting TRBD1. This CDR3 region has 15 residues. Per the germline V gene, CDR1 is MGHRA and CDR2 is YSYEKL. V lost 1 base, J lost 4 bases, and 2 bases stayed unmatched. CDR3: CASSQGDRSTGELFF. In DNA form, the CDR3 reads TGCGCCAGCAGCCAAGGGGACAGGAGCACCGGGGAGCTGTTTTTT.

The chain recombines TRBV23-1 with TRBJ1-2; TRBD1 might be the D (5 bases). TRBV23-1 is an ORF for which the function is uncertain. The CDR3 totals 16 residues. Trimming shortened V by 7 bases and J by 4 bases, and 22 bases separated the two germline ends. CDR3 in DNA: TGCGCCAGCACCCTTAGGATGTGGGGCCGGACCTATGGCTACACCTTC. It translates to CASTLRMWGRTYGYTF.

The CDR3 loop reads CATSGGGPPTEAFF. DNA for the CDR3: TGTGCCACCAGTGGGGGCGGACCGCCGACTGAAGCTTTCTTT. The chain employs TRBV24-1 and TRBJ1-1, with D possibly being TRBD1 (5 bases). Trimming removed 5 bases at V and 5 bases at J, with 14 bases between. This CDR3 spans 14 amino acids. Germline CDR1 reads KGHDR; CDR2 reads SFDVKD.

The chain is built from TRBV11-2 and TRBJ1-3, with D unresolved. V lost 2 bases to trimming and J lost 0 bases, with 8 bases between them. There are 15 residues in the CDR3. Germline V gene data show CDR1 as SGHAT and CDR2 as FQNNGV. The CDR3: CASSLMGGSGNTIYF. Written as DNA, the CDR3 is TGTGCCAGCAGCTTAATGGGAGGCTCTGGAAACACCATATATTTT.

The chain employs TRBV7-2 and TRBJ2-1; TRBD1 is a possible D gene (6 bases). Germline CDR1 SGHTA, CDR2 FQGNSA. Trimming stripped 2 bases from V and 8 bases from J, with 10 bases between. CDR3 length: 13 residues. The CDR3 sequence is CASSLQGRDEQFF. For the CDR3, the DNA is TGTGCCAGCAGCTTACAGGGGCGGGATGAGCAGTTCTTC.

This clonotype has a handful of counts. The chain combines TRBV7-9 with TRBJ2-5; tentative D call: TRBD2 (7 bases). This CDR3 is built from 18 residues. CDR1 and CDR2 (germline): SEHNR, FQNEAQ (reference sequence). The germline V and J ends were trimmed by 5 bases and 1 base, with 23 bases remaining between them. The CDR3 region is CASSHSGRGQGLQETQYF. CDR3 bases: TGTGCCAGCAGCCACTCCGGGCGGGGGCAGGGACTCCAAGAGACCCAGTACTTC.

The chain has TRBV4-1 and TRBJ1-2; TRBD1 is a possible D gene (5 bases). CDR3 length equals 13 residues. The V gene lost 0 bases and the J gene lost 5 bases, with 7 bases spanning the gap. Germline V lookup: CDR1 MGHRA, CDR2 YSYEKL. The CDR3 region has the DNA TGCGCCAGCAGCCAAGAGGGGGGGTATGGCTACACCTTC. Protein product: CASSQEGGYGYTF.

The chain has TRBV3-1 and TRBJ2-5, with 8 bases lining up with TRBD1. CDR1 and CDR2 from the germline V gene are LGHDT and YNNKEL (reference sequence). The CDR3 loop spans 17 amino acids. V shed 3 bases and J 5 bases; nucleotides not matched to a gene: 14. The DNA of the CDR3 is TGTGCCAGCAGCCACAGGGGGCCCCCGTGGCTCCAGGAGACCCAGTACTTC. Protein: CASSHRGPPWLQETQYF.

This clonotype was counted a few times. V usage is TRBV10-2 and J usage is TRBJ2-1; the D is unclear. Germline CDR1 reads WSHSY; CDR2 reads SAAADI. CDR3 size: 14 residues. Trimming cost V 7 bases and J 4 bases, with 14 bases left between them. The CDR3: CASKRPSLYNEQFF. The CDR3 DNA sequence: TGCGCCAGCAAGCGACCTAGTCTTTACAATGAGCAGTTCTTC.

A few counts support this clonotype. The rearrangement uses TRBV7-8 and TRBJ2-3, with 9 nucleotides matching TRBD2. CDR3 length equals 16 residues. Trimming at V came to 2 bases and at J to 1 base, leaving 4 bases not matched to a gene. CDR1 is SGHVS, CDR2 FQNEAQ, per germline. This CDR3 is CASSLSGLAGTDTQYF. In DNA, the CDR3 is TGTGCCAGCAGCTTATCGGGACTAGCCGGCACAGATACGCAGTATTTT. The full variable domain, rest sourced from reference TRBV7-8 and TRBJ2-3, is GAGVSQSPRYKVAKRGQDVALRCDPISGHVSLFWYQQALGQGPEFLTYFQNEAQLDKSGLPSDRFFAERPEGSVSTLKIQRTQQEDSAVYLCASSLSGLAGTDTQYFGPGTRLTVL.

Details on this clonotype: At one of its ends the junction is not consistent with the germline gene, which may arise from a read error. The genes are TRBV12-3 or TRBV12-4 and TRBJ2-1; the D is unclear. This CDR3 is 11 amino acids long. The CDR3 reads CASRLANEQFF. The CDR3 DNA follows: TGTGCCAGCAGATTAGCCAATGAGCAGTTCTTC.

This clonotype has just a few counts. The CDR3 loop reads CSVERSTEAFF. Written as DNA, the CDR3 is TGCAGCGTTGAAAGGAGCACTGAAGCTTTCTTT. The genes are TRBV29-1 and TRBJ1-1; D is unclear. V shed 2 bases and J shed 4 bases, with 5 bases lying between them. Germline CDR1 SQVTM, CDR2 ANQGSEA. The CDR3 spans 11 residues.

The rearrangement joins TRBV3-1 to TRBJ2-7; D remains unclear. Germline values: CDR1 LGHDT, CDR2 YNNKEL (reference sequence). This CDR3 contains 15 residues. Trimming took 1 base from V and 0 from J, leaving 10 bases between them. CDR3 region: CASSQAGPTSYEQYF. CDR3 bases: TGTGCCAGCAGCCAAGCCGGACCTACCTCCTACGAGCAGTACTTC.

The CDR3 here is CSARDSWNTDTQYF. In DNA, the CDR3 is TGCAGTGCTAGAGACTCATGGAACACAGATACGCAGTATTTT. The rearrangement joins TRBV20-1 to TRBJ2-3; D is ambiguous. The CDR3 is 14 amino acids. V shed 0 bases and J shed 2 bases, with 9 bases lying between them. The germline V gene encodes CDR1 DFQATT and CDR2 SNEGSKA (reference sequence).

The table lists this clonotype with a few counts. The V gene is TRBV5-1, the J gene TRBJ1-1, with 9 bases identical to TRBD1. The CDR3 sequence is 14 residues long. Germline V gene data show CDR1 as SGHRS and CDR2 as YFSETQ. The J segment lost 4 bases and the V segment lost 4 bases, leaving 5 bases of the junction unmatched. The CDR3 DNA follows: TGCGCCAGCAGCAAAACAGGGGGCGGCACTGAAGCTTTCTTT. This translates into CASSKTGGGTEAFF.

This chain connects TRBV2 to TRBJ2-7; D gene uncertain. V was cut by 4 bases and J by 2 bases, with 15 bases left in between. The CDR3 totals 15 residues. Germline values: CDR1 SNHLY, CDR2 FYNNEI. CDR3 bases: TGTGCCAGCAGTGCGGGCCAGGAGAGTACCTACGAGCAGTACTTC. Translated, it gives CASSAGQESTYEQYF.

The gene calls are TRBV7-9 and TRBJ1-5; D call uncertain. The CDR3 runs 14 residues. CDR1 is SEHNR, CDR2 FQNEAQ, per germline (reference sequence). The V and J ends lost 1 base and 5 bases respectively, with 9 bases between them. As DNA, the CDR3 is TGTGCCAGCAGCTTAGGGCCACAGTATCAGCCCCAGCATTTT. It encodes CASSLGPQYQPQHF.

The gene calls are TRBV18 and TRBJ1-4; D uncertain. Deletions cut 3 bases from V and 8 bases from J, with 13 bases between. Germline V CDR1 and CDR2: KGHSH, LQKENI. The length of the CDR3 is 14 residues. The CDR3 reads CASSPATLEEKLFF. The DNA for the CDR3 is TGTGCCAGCTCACCGGCGACCTTAGAGGAAAAACTGTTTTTT.

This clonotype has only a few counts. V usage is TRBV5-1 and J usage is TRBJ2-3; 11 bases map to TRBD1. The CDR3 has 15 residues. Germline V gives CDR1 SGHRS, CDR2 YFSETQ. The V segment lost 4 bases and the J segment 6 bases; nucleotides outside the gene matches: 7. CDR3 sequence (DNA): TGCGCCAGCAGCGAAGGACAGGGGGCTAGCGATACGCAGTATTTT. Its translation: CASSEGQGASDTQYF.

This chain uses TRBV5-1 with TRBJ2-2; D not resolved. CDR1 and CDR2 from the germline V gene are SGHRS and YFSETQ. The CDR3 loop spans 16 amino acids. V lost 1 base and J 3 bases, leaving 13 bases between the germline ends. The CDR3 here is CASSLIPPGDTGELFF. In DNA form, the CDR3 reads TGCGCCAGCAGCTTGATCCCCCCTGGTGACACCGGGGAGCTGTTTTTT.

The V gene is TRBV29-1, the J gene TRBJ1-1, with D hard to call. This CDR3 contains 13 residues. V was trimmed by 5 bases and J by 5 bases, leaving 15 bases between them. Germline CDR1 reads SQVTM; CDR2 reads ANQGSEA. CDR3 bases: TGCAGCGTTTATTCGGTGCCGAGGACTGAAGCTTTCTTT. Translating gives CSVYSVPRTEAFF.

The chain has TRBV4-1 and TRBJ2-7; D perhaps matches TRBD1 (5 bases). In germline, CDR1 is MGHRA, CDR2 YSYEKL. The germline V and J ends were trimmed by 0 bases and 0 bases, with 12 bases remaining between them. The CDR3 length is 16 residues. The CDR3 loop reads CASSQDAGRSSYEQYF. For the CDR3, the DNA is TGCGCCAGCAGCCAAGATGCAGGGCGTAGCTCCTACGAGCAGTACTTC.

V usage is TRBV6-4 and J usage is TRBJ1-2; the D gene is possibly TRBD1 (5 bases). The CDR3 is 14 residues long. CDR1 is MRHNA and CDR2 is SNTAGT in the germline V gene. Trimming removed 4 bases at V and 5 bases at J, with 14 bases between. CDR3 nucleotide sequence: TGTGCCAGCAGTGCGAACAGGCGCCATTATGGCTACACCTTC. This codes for CASSANRRHYGYTF.

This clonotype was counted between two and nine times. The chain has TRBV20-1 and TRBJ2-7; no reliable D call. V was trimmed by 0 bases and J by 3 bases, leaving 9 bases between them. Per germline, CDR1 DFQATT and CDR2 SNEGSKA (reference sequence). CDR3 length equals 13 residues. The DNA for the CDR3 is TGCAGTGCTAGAGATATTGGGAACTACGAGCAGTACTTC. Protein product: CSARDIGNYEQYF.

This CDR3 is CASSLRPGETQYF. CDR3 nucleotide sequence: TGCGCCAGCAGCTTGAGACCCGGAGAGACCCAGTACTTC. The chain uses TRBV5-1 and TRBJ2-5; D remains unclear. The CDR3 has 13 amino acids. CDR1 is SGHRS and CDR2 is YFSETQ in the germline V gene. Between the trimmed V and J ends, which lost 1 base and 4 bases, there was a span of 8 bases.